A single sample is the source of the 14 T cell receptor beta chains below, sequenced in a study of identical twins. TCRdb processed the 5' RACE reads anew with MiXCR; each CDR3 protein has one entry. The sample lists 400,000 to 550,000 distinct CDR3 sequences; approximately 24% were seen once. The sample also formed part of further work on T cells expressing NK-cell markers.

The sequenced sample was CD4+ T cells sorted from blood. Receptors originate from a woman between 18 and 30 years old in good health.

The chain employs TRBV12-3 or TRBV12-4 and TRBJ1-1, with 7 bases that match TRBD1. J gave up 1 base and V 3 bases, and 2 bases lay outside the gene matches. This CDR3 has 14 amino acids. In nucleotides, the CDR3 is TGTGCCAGCAGTTTCGGACAGGCGAACACTGAAGCTTTCTTT. Translated: CASSFGQANTEAFF.

This chain joins TRBV20-1 and TRBJ2-3; 7 positions agree with TRBD2. Germline CDR1 is DFQATT and CDR2 is SNEGSKA (reference sequence). The CDR3 loop spans 18 amino acids. V shed 0 bases and J 3 bases; nucleotides not matched to a gene: 15. The CDR3 coding sequence is TGCAGTGCTAGAGAGCCTGGAGGCCGCGGGAGCCCGACAGATACGCAGTATTTT. Protein product: CSAREPGGRGSPTDTQYF.

This clonotype has only a few counts. The chain recombines TRBV20-1 with TRBJ1-6, with D possibly matching TRBD1 (6 bases). Germline loops: CDR1 DFQATT, CDR2 SNEGSKA (reference sequence). V was pared by 5 bases and J by 10 bases, with 15 bases between. The CDR3 sequence is 13 residues long. This CDR3 is CSAYTGNGSPLHF. The CDR3 bases are TGCAGTGCTTATACAGGGAATGGGTCACCCCTCCACTTT.

This sequence joins TRBV20-1 and TRBJ2-1; D unclear. This CDR3 has 13 residues. V lost 4 bases, J lost 4 bases, and 11 bases lay in between. The V gene's germline CDR1 is DFQATT and CDR2 SNEGSKA (reference sequence). CDR3: CSAIGSGYNEQFF. In DNA, the CDR3 is TGCAGTGCTATTGGGTCTGGATACAATGAGCAGTTCTTC.

This clonotype was detected ten times or more. The chain combines TRBV5-1 with TRBJ1-1; D is perhaps TRBD1 (6 bases). From germline, CDR1 is SGHRS and CDR2 YFSETQ. V shed 4 bases and J shed 4 bases, with 23 bases lying between them. The CDR3 is 17 residues long. In DNA form, the CDR3 reads TGCGCCAGCAGCCCTGGACAGTTGGGCGGAAGGAGCACTGAAGCTTTCTTT. It specifies CASSPGQLGGRSTEAFF. Together with reference TRBV5-1 and TRBJ1-1, the CDR3 gives the full variable domain: KAGVTQTPRYLIKTRGQQVTLSCSPISGHRSVSWYQQTPGQGLQFLFEYFSETQRNKGNFPGRFSGRQFSNSRSEMNVSTLELGDSALYLCASSPGQLGGRSTEAFFGQGTRLTVV.

V gene TRBV10-1 combines with J gene TRBJ2-3; D gene uncertain. Germline CDR1 reads WNHNN; CDR2 reads SYGVQD (reference sequence). CDR3 length equals 13 residues. The V and J ends lost 4 bases and 4 bases respectively, with 9 bases between them. CDR3 sequence reads: CASSGGRADTQYF. CDR3 DNA: TGCGCCAGCAGTGGAGGTAGAGCAGATACGCAGTATTTT.

In its sample, this clonotype was seen many times. The chain has TRBV10-3 and TRBJ2-7; 9 nucleotides match TRBD1. The CDR3 extends over 12 amino acids. CDR1 is ENHRY and CDR2 is SYGVKD in the germline V gene. The ends lost 5 bases at V and 6 bases at J; junction bases unmatched: 2. CDR3 in DNA: TGTGCCATCAGTTGGACAGGGGTCGAGCAGTACTTC. The encoded protein is CAISWTGVEQYF.

This chain uses TRBV20-1 with TRBJ1-6, with D possibly being TRBD1 (5 bases). The ends were cut back, 6 bases at V and 9 bases at J, with 15 bases in the middle. The CDR3 is made up of 13 amino acids. Germline lookup yields CDR1 DFQATT and CDR2 SNEGSKA (reference sequence). CDR3 in DNA: TGCAGTGCCTTCCCGGGGCCCCTTTCACCCCTCCACTTT. Translating gives CSAFPGPLSPLHF.

The CDR3 DNA reads as TGTGCCAGCAGTTTGTGGAGTCCCCGAACCGGGGAGCTGTTTTTT. This gives the protein CASSLWSPRTGELFF. The rearrangement joins TRBV6-2 or TRBV6-3 to TRBJ2-2; D is undetermined. Trimming took 4 bases from V and 5 from J, leaving 14 bases between them. The germline V gene has CDR1 MNHEY and CDR2 SVGEGT. The CDR3 runs to 15 residues.

The rearrangement joins TRBV29-1 to TRBJ1-2; D is ambiguous. Germline V gene sequence: CDR1 SQVTM, CDR2 ANQGSEA. CDR3 size: 12 residues. The V end was cut by 7 bases, the J end by 0 bases, with 9 bases between. CDR3 sequence: CSDWGPNYGYTF. CDR3 nucleotides: TGCAGCGACTGGGGTCCTAACTATGGCTACACCTTC.

This chain connects TRBV18 to TRBJ1-1; D not certain. Germline V lookup: CDR1 KGHSH, CDR2 LQKENI. V lost 0 bases and J lost 1, with 9 bases in between. The CDR3 totals 15 residues. CDR3 nucleotide sequence: TGTGCCAGCTCACCACCGTCCCTAGCGAACACTGAAGCTTTCTTT. Residues: CASSPPSLANTEAFF.

This chain connects TRBV4-2 to TRBJ2-3; D is perhaps TRBD2 (6 bases). Trimming took off 4 bases at V and 2 bases at J, with 13 bases between the two ends. CDR3 size: 15 residues. CDR1 is LGHNA and CDR2 is YNFKEQ in the germline V gene. CDR3 in DNA: TGTGCCAGCAGCCGGCTCGGGGGTTCCACAGATACGCAGTATTTT. It encodes CASSRLGGSTDTQYF.

This chain uses TRBV12-3 or TRBV12-4 with TRBJ1-2; D is possibly TRBD1 (6 bases). Trimming pared 1 base from V and 9 bases from J, leaving 15 bases between. The CDR3 is made up of 14 amino acids. CDR3 sequence: CASSLGGRPLSYTF. The DNA for the CDR3 is TGTGCCAGCAGTTTAGGGGGGCGCCCCTTAAGCTACACCTTC.

As DNA, the CDR3 is TGTGCCAGCAGGTCGTCGGGGGGGCCGCGTGATGAGCAGTTCTTC. The encoded protein is CASRSSGGPRDEQFF. The J gene is TRBJ2-1, the V gene TRBV12-3 or TRBV12-4; TRBD2 matches 8 bases. CDR3 length: 15 residues. With 6 bases clipped from V and 8 bases from J, the junction kept 12 bases outside the gene matches.